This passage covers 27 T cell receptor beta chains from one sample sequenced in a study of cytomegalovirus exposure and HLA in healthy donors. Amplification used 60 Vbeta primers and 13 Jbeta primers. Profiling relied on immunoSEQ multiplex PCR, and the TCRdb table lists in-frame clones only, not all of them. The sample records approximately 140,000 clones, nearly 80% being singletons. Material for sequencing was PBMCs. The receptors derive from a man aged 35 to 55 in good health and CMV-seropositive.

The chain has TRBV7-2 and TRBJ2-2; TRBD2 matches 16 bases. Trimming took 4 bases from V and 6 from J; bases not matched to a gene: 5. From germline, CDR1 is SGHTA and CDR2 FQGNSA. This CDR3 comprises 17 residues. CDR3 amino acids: CASSSPGLAGGPGELFF. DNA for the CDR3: TGTGCCAGCAGCTCACCGGGACTAGCGGGAGGGCCCGGGGAGCTGTTTTTT.

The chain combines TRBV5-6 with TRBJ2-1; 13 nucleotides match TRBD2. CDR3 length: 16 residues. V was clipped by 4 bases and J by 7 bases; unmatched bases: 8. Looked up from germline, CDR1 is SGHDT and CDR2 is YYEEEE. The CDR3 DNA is TGTGCCAGCAGCCTCGTAGGGGGACTAGCGGGAAATGAGCAGTTCTTC. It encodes CASSLVGGLAGNEQFF.

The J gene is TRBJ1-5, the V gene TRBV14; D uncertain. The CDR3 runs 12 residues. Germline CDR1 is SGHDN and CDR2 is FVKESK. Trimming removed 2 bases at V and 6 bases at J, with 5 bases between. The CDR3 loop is CASSQPIQPQHF. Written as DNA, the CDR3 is TGTGCCAGCAGCCAACCCATTCAGCCCCAGCATTTT.

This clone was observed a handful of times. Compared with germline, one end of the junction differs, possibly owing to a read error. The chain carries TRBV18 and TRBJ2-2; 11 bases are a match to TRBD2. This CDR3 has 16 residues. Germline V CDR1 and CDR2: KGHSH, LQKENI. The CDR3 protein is CASSPPTSGNPGELFF. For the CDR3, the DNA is TGTGCCAGCTCACCCCCGACTAGCGGGAACCCCGGGGAGCTGTTTTTT.

The CDR3 DNA follows: TGTGCCTGGAGTGCCGGACTCGGGGGTCAGCCCCAGCATTTT. As protein: CAWSAGLGGQPQHF. V and J are TRBV30 and TRBJ1-5; TRBD1 might be the D (5 bases). CDR3 length: 14 amino acids. Trimming took off 1 base at V and 6 bases at J, with 13 bases between the two ends. Germline values: CDR1 GTSNPN, CDR2 SVGIG (reference sequence).

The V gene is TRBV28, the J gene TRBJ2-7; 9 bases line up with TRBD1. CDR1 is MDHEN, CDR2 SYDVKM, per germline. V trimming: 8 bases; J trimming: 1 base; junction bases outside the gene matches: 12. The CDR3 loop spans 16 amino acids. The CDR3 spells CASEPEPGQGSYEQYF. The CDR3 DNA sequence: TGTGCCAGCGAGCCTGAACCGGGACAGGGTTCCTACGAGCAGTACTTC.

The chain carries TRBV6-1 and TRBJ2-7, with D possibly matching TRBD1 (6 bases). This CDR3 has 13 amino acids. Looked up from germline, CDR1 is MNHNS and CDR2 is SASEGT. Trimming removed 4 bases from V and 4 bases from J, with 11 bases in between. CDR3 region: CASSGTAPYEQYF. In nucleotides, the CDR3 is TGTGCCAGCAGTGGGACAGCCCCTTACGAGCAGTACTTC.

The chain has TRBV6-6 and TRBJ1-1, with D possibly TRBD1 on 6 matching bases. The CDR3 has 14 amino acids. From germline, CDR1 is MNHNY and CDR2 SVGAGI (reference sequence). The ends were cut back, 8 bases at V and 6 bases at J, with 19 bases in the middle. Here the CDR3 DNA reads TGTGCCAGCCTTCCCCTTAGAGGGGGAGCTGAAGCTTTCTTT. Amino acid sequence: CASLPLRGGAEAFF.

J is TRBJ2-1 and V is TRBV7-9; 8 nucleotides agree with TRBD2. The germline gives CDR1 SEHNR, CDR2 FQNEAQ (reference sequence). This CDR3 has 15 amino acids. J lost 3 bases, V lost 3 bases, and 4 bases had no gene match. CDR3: CASSFSGAGYNEQFF. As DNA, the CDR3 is TGTGCCAGCAGCTTTAGCGGGGCGGGCTACAATGAGCAGTTCTTC.

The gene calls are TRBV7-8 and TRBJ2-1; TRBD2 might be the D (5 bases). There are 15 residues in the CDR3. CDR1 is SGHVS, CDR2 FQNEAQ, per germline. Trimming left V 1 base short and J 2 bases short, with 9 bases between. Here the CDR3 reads CASSLVPGAYNEQFF. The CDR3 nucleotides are TGTGCCAGCAGCTTAGTGCCCGGGGCCTACAATGAGCAGTTCTTC.

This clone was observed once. This CDR3 reads CASSATDPSRSPLHF. CDR3 coding DNA: TGTGCCAGCAGTGCGACTGATCCTAGCAGGTCACCCCTCCACTTT. The chain carries TRBV2 and TRBJ1-6; D gene uncertain. Trimming left V 4 bases short and J 10 bases short, with 17 bases between. Germline V gives CDR1 SNHLY, CDR2 FYNNEI. The CDR3 has 15 residues.

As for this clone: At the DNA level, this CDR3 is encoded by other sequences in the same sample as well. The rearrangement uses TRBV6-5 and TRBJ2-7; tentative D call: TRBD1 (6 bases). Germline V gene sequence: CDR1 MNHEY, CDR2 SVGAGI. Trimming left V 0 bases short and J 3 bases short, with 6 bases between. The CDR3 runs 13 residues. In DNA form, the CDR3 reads TGTGCCAGCAGTTACTCCAGGGGCTACGAGCAGTACTTC. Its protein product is CASSYSRGYEQYF.

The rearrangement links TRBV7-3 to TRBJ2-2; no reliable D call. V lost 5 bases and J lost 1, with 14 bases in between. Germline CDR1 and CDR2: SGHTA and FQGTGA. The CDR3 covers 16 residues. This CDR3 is CASSHWLRRNTGELFF. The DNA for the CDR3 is TGTGCCAGCAGCCACTGGCTAAGGAGGAACACCGGGGAGCTGTTTTTT.

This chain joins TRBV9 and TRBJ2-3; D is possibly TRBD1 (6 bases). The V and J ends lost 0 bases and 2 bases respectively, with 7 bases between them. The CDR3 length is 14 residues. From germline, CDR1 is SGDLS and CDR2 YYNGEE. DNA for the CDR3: TGTGCCAGCAGCGTAGAGGGGGACACAGATACGCAGTATTTT. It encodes CASSVEGDTDTQYF.

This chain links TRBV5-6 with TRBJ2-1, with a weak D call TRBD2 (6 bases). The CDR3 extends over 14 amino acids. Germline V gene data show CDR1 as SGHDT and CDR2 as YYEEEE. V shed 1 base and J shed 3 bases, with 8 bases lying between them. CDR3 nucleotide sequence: TGTGCCAGCAGCTTGCCGCGGGGCTACAATGAGCAGTTCTTC. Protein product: CASSLPRGYNEQFF.

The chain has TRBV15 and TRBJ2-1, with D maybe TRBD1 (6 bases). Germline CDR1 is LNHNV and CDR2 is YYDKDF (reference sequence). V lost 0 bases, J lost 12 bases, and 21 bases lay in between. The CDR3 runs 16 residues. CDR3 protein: CATSRDLGDKVSGQFF. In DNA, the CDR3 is TGTGCCACCAGCAGAGATTTGGGGGACAAAGTATCGGGGCAGTTCTTC.

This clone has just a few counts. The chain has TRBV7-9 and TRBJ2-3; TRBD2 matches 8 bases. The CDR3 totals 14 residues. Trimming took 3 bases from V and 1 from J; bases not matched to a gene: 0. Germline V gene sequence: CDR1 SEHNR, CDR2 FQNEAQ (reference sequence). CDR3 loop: CASSLTSGTDTQYF. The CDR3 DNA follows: TGTGCCAGCAGCTTGACTAGCGGCACAGATACGCAGTATTTT.

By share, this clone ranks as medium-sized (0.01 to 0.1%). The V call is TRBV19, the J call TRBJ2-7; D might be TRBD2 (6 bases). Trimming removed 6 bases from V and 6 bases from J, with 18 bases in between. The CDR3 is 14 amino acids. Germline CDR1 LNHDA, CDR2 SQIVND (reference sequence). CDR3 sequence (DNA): TGTGCCAGTAGCGCCTCTGGAGGGGCTAGCGAGCAGTACTTC. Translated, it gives CASSASGGASEQYF.

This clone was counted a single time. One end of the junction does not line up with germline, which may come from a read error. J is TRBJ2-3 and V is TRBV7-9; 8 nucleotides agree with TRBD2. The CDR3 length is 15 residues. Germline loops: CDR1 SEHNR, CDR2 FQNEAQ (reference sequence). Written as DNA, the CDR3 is TGTTCCAGCAGCCCGGTAAGCGGGAGAACAGATACGCAGTATTTT. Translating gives CSSSPVSGRTDTQYF.

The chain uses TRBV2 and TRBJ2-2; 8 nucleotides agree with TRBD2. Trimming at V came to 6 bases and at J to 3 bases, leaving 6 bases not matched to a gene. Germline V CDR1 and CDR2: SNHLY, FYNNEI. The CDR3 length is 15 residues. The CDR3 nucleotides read TGTGCCAGCAGCAATAGCGGGAAGGACACCGGGGAGCTGTTTTTT. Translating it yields CASSNSGKDTGELFF.

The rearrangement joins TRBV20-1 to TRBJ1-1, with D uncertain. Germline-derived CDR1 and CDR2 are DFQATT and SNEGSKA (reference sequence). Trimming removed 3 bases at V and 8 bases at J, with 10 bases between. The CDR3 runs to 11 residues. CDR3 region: CSASLLREAFF. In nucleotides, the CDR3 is TGCAGTGCTAGTCTCCTGAGAGAAGCTTTCTTT.

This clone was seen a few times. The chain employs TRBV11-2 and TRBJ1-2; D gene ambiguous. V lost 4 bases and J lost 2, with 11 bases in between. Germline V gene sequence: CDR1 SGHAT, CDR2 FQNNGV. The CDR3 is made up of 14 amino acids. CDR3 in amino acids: CASSSPPGNYGYTF. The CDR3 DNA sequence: TGTGCCAGCAGCTCCCCCCCAGGAAACTATGGCTACACCTTC.

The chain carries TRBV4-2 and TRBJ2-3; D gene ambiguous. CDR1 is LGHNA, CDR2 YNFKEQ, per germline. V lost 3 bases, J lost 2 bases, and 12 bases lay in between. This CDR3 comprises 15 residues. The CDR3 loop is CASSHDLGVTDTQYF. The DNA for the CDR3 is TGTGCCAGCAGCCATGATCTAGGTGTCACAGATACGCAGTATTTT.

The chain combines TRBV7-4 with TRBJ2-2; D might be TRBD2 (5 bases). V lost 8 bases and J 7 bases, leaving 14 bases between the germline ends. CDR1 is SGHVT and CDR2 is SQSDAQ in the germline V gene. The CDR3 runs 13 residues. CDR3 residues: CASGSGKGGELFF. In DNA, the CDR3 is TGTGCCAGCGGAAGCGGCAAGGGCGGGGAGCTGTTTTTT.

CDR3 bases: TGTGCCAGCAGTCAGACTAGCGGGAGTCGGGAGACCCAGTACTTC. Amino acid sequence: CASSQTSGSRETQYF. The J gene is TRBJ2-5, the V gene TRBV6-1; TRBD2 agrees at 12 bases. This CDR3 contains 15 residues. V lost 5 bases and J lost 5; bases outside the gene matches: 6. Germline V lookup: CDR1 MNHNS, CDR2 SASEGT.

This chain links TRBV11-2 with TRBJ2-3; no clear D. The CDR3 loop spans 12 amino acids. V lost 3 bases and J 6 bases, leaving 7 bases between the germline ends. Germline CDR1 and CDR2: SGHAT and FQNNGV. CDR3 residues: CASSFSVDTQYF. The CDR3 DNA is TGTGCCAGCAGCTTCTCGGTTGATACGCAGTATTTT.

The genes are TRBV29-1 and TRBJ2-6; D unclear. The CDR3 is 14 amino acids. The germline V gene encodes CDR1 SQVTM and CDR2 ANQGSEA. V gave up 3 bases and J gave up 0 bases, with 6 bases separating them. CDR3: CSVERYSGANVLTF. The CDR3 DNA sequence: TGCAGCGTTGAGAGGTACTCTGGGGCCAACGTCCTGACTTTC.